Listed here are 18 T cell receptor beta chains from one sample, sequenced in a study of T cells in Graves' hyperthyroidism and ophthalmopathy (dated by TCRdb to about 2019). Receptor libraries were prepared by multiplex PCR. Sequencing was performed on an Illumina HiSeq 2000. TCR beta CDR3 regions were amplified from RNA transcripts. The TCR CDR3 was subjected to a first round of RT-PCR using the HTBI primer set and the Qiagen OneStep RT-PCR kit. In TCRdb, the public reads were trimmed at Q25 with fastp and aligned with MiXCR, with productive beta chains retained. Under each unique CDR3 protein, matching rows form one entry showing the most common genes and DNA. Counted in this sample were 250,000 or so distinct CDR3 sequences; about 15% of them appeared once. Of the sample, 13% falls within the top ten clones. Sequencing used blood. Receptors were obtained from a woman between 35 and 50 years old with Graves' hyperthyroidism that later progressed to Graves' ophthalmopathy.

In its sample, this clonotype was seen many times. The chain uses TRBV30 and TRBJ1-1; tentatively, D is TRBD1 (5 bases). Germline lookup yields CDR1 GTSNPN and CDR2 SVGIG (reference sequence). This CDR3 is built from 14 residues. V shed 0 bases and J shed 6 bases, with 14 bases lying between them. In DNA form, the CDR3 reads TGTGCCTGGAGTGTCTCTCGGGAGGGGCCTGAAGCTTTCTTT. It specifies CAWSVSREGPEAFF.

J is TRBJ2-7 and V is TRBV11-3; D is undetermined. The V gene lost 6 bases and the J gene lost 2 bases, with 14 bases spanning the gap. Germline assignment: CDR1 SGHNT and CDR2 YENEEA. The CDR3 loop spans 14 amino acids. CDR3 in amino acids: CASSQAATAYEQYF. CDR3 nucleotide sequence: TGTGCCAGCAGTCAAGCTGCAACCGCCTACGAGCAGTACTTC.

This clonotype appeared many times. The chain links TRBV30 to TRBJ1-1, with D possibly TRBD1 on 6 matching bases. Germline V gene lookup returns CDR1 GTSNPN and CDR2 SVGIG (reference sequence). CDR3 length: 12 residues. The ends were cut back, 7 bases at V and 5 bases at J, with 14 bases in the middle. CDR3 DNA sequence: TGTGCCTTCGGAGGGGGTCGGACTGAAGCTTTCTTT. This gives the protein CAFGGGRTEAFF.

This clonotype was observed at least ten times. The J gene is TRBJ1-1, the V gene TRBV6-1, with D possibly being TRBD1 (6 bases). Germline-derived CDR1 and CDR2 are MNHNS and SASEGT. The CDR3 is 15 residues long. Trimming cost V 5 bases and J 4 bases, with 17 bases left between them. The CDR3 DNA reads TGTGCCAGCAGTACTAACAGGGTCGGGAGCACTGAAGCTTTCTTT. Its translation is CASSTNRVGSTEAFF.

In this sample, this clonotype turned up many times. The chain combines TRBV19 with TRBJ1-1, with 10 positions matching TRBD1. CDR1 LNHDA and CDR2 SQIVND come from the germline V gene (reference sequence). V shed 7 bases and J 4 bases; nucleotides not matched to a gene: 9. This CDR3 has 15 amino acids. In DNA form, the CDR3 reads TGTGCCAGTAATCCAGACAGGGGGCTGAGCACTGAAGCTTTCTTT. As protein: CASNPDRGLSTEAFF.

This clonotype was counted ten times or more. The rearrangement uses TRBV20-1 and TRBJ1-5; perhaps TRBD1 as D (5 bases). Trimming removed 7 bases at V and 0 bases at J, with 10 bases between. The CDR3 is 13 amino acids. Germline CDR1 and CDR2: DFQATT and SNEGSKA (reference sequence). CDR3 sequence: CSVGGYSNQPQHF. CDR3 nucleotides: TGCAGTGTGGGGGGATATAGCAATCAGCCCCAGCATTTT.

This clonotype was seen many times. The DNA for the CDR3 is TGTGCCAGCAGCGTAAGCGGGACAGATAATGAAAAACTGTTTTTT. Amino acids: CASSVSGTDNEKLFF. The V gene is TRBV9, the J gene TRBJ1-4; 7 bases fit TRBD1. Germline-derived CDR1 and CDR2 are SGDLS and YYNGEE. The CDR3 contains 15 residues. V was clipped by 1 base and J by 4 bases; unmatched bases: 4.

This clonotype was seen at least ten times. J is TRBJ2-1 and V is TRBV7-2; D is ambiguous. The V gene's germline CDR1 is SGHTA and CDR2 FQGNSA. There are 12 residues in the CDR3. Trimming took 2 bases from V and 4 from J, leaving 3 bases between them. CDR3 coding DNA: TGTGCCAGCAGCTTACGGTACAATGAGCAGTTCTTC. Translating it yields CASSLRYNEQFF.

This clonotype was counted many times. The rearrangement links TRBV2 to TRBJ1-1, with D tentatively TRBD1 (6 bases). Trimming removed 6 bases from V and 5 bases from J, with 13 bases in between. Germline V gene lookup returns CDR1 SNHLY and CDR2 FYNNEI. The CDR3 is made up of 13 amino acids. Here the CDR3 DNA reads TGTGCCAGCAGGGAGAGACAGGAGACTGAAGCTTTCTTT. Protein product: CASRERQETEAFF. Drawing the rest from reference TRBV2 and TRBJ1-1, the complete variable domain is EPEVTQTPSHQVTQMGQEVILRCVPISNHLYFYWYRQILGQKVEFLVSFYNNEISEKSEIFDDQFSVERPDGSNFTLKIRSTKLEDSAMYFCASRERQETEAFFGQGTRLTVV.

This clonotype showed up many times. The CDR3 DNA follows: TGTGCCAGCAGTTTTTTGTCAGAGAGCTCCTACGAGCAGTACTTC. Encoded protein: CASSFLSESSYEQYF. This rearrangement joins TRBV27 to TRBJ2-7; D is unresolved. The CDR3 sequence is 15 residues long. Germline CDR1 MNHEY, CDR2 SMNVEV (reference sequence). Trimming cost V 3 bases and J 0 bases, with 12 bases left between them.

This clonotype was recorded many times. The chain employs TRBV5-6 and TRBJ2-7; D might be TRBD1 (5 bases). Germline V gives CDR1 SGHDT, CDR2 YYEEEE. The CDR3 runs 13 residues. V was trimmed by 3 bases and J by 0 bases, leaving 7 bases between them. CDR3 sequence (DNA): TGTGCCAGCAGCTCAGGGTTCTCCTACGAGCAGTACTTC. It encodes CASSSGFSYEQYF. Full variable domain (outside the CDR3, taken from reference TRBV5-6 and TRBJ2-7): DAGVTQSPTHLIKTRGQQVTLRCSPKSGHDTVSWYQQALGQGPQFIFQYYEEEERQRGNFPDRFSGHQFPNYSSELNVNALLLGDSALYLCASSSGFSYEQYFGPGTRLTVT.

The sample holds many counts of this clonotype. The rearrangement uses TRBV7-8 and TRBJ2-7, with TRBD2 matching 12 bases. The CDR3 contains 16 residues. V lost 4 bases to trimming and J lost 4 bases; unmatched junction nucleotides: 8. Germline lookup yields CDR1 SGHVS and CDR2 FQNEAQ. Here the CDR3 DNA reads TGTGCCAGCAGCTCGATCGGGACTAGCGGGCGATACGAGCAGTACTTC. This translates into CASSSIGTSGRYEQYF.

This clonotype appeared many times. V usage is TRBV7-9 and J usage is TRBJ2-1, with a tentative D call TRBD2 (5 bases). Germline V gene data show CDR1 as SEHNR and CDR2 as FQNEAQ (reference sequence). The V end was cut by 2 bases, the J end by 1 base, with 9 bases between. The CDR3 consists of 15 residues. The CDR3 sequence: CASSLRRRSYNEQFF. CDR3 in DNA: TGTGCCAGCAGCTTAAGGAGGAGATCCTACAATGAGCAGTTCTTC.

This clonotype was observed many times. The chain carries TRBV28 and TRBJ1-5; possible D gene TRBD1, 6 bases. The V gene lost 7 bases and the J gene lost 4 bases, with 14 bases spanning the gap. The CDR3 sequence is 14 residues long. The V gene's germline CDR1 is MDHEN and CDR2 SYDVKM. CDR3 residues: CASISSQGNQPQHF. DNA for the CDR3: TGTGCCAGCATTAGTTCCCAGGGGAATCAGCCCCAGCATTTT. The whole variable domain, remainder taken from reference TRBV28 and TRBJ1-5, is DVKVTQSSRYLVKRTGEKVFLECVQDMDHENMFWYRQDPGLGLRLIYFSYDVKMKEKGDIPEGYSVSREKKERFSLILESASTNQTSMYLCASISSQGNQPQHFGDGTRLSIL.

The J gene is TRBJ1-5, the V gene TRBV12-3 or TRBV12-4; 8 bases match TRBD1. The CDR3 totals 15 residues. V was pared by 1 base and J by 4 bases, with 3 bases of the junction left unmatched. The CDR3 region has the DNA TGTGCCAGCAGTTTAGTGGACAGGGCAAATCAGCCCCAGCATTTT. This translates into CASSLVDRANQPQHF.

This clonotype was picked up many times. The V gene is TRBV10-3, the J gene TRBJ2-5; D is tentatively TRBD1 or TRBD2 (6 bases each). Germline loops: CDR1 ENHRY, CDR2 SYGVKD. Trimming pared 3 bases from V and 5 bases from J, leaving 13 bases between. The CDR3 sequence is 14 residues long. CDR3 sequence reads: CAISEEGGSETQYF. CDR3 DNA: TGTGCCATCAGTGAAGAGGGGGGATCGGAGACCCAGTACTTC.

This clonotype was seen many times. The CDR3 reads CASSVRSGLEQYF. The CDR3 bases are TGTGCCAGCAGTGTACGGTCAGGGTTGGAGCAGTACTTC. This chain uses TRBV6-1 with TRBJ2-7, with a weak D call TRBD1 (5 bases). This CDR3 has 13 amino acids. Per germline, CDR1 MNHNS and CDR2 SASEGT. Trimming removed 4 bases from V and 7 bases from J, with 14 bases in between.

There are many counts of this clonotype. The V and J genes are TRBV20-1 and TRBJ1-1; no reliable D call. The CDR3 loop spans 14 amino acids. Germline V lookup: CDR1 DFQATT, CDR2 SNEGSKA (reference sequence). Trimming shortened V by 1 base and J by 1 base, and 10 bases separated the two germline ends. The CDR3 loop reads CSARGRAGNTEAFF. CDR3 bases: TGCAGTGCTAGAGGCCGCGCTGGGAACACTGAAGCTTTCTTT.